The 5 T cell receptor beta chains listed next were all sequenced from one sample in a study of T cell responses to AZD1222 COVID-19 vaccine. Only in-frame clones appear in the TCRdb table, and some are missing; sequencing was by immunoSEQ multiplex PCR. The data show under 200,000 clones, with around 93% seen just once and under 5% held by the top ten. The source material was peripheral blood, sampled on day 0 of AZD1222 vaccination. The receptors were sampled from an adult in good health.

V and J are TRBV12-3 or TRBV12-4 and TRBJ1-5; D uncertain. The length of the CDR3 is 11 residues. Deletions cut 8 bases from V and 5 bases from J, with 7 bases between. CDR3 coding DNA: TGTGCCAGCGGTCTGGATCAGCCCCAGCATTTT. Translation: CASGLDQPQHF.

The chain uses TRBV5-5 and TRBJ2-7, with a possible D match to TRBD2 (5 bases). V was pared by 5 bases and J by 1 base, with 16 bases between. This CDR3 region has 15 residues. Germline assignment: CDR1 SGHKS and CDR2 YYEKEE (reference sequence). CDR3 protein: CASSPSSRASYEQYF. The CDR3 nucleotides read TGTGCCAGCAGTCCTAGCTCACGGGCTTCCTACGAGCAGTACTTC.

The chain joins TRBV4-1 to TRBJ1-5; D is uncertain. The V end was cut by 1 base, the J end by 4 bases, with 5 bases between. The CDR3 contains 13 residues. From germline, CDR1 is MGHRA and CDR2 YSYEKL. CDR3 sequence reads: CASSQASNQPQHF. DNA of the CDR3: TGCGCCAGCAGCCAAGCTTCGAATCAGCCCCAGCATTTT.

The V gene is TRBV29-1, the J gene TRBJ2-1; 9 bases are a match to TRBD2. Germline values: CDR1 SQVTM, CDR2 ANQGSEA. Trimming took 6 bases from V and 10 from J; bases not matched to a gene: 4. The CDR3 runs to 11 residues. CDR3 in amino acids: CSVISGSEQFF. Written as DNA, the CDR3 is TGCAGCGTAATTAGCGGGAGCGAGCAGTTCTTC.

V gene TRBV6-5 combines with J gene TRBJ2-7, with D uncertain. The CDR3 is 13 amino acids. Trimming took 6 bases from V and 4 from J, leaving 13 bases between them. Germline V gene data show CDR1 as MNHEY and CDR2 as SVGAGI. The CDR3 DNA reads TGTGCCAGCAGAAGTAGCCTATCGTACGAGCAGTACTTC. Residues: CASRSSLSYEQYF.